This T cell receptor beta chain was documented in a study of regulatory T cells in long-lasting Graves disease. Study-wide context: Graves' cases, newly diagnosed, had used antithyroid drugs under 3 months. Regarding the study as a whole: Favoring TRBV28, TRBJ1-2 and TRBJ2-5 was a feature seen in persistent disease.

Germline V lookup: CDR1 LGHNA, CDR2 YSLEER. This CDR3 has 16 amino acids. The V end was cut by 0 bases, the J end by 6 bases, with 16 bases between. In building TCR beta libraries, iRepertoire HTBI primers were used together with Arm-PCR of CDR3 regions. TCRdb redid the calling of the multiplex PCR reads with MiXCR, one entry per CDR3 protein. Counted here are roughly 560,000 distinct CDR3 sequences, about 12% occurring once; the ten biggest clones make up approximately 9.6%. This clonotype was found many times. Its antigen remains unidentified. Time point specified: newly diagnosed GD, antithyroid drugs for less than 3 months. From RNA extracted from PBMCs, the TCR library was made. This same sample was also part of a study on T cells in Graves' hyperthyroidism and ophthalmopathy. That study adds: Using 13 V-J features, a model discriminated ophthalmopathy from stable hyperthyroidism.

This sequence joins TRBV4-3 and TRBJ2-3; D may correspond to TRBD1 or TRBD2 (5 bases each). The sequence was obtained from a woman in her 30s with Graves disease. The input for sequencing was peripheral blood mononuclear cells (PBMCs), taken at new diagnosis, from a patient treated with antithyroid drugs. The CDR3, as DNA: TGCGCCAGCAGCCAAGATCGGGACGCCAAGGCCGATACGCAGTATTTT. Amino acid sequence: CASSQDRDAKADTQYF.